The sample holds many counts of the clone carrying this TCR beta chain. This sample stems from a study of T cells in Graves' hyperthyroidism and ophthalmopathy. CDR1 GTSNPN and CDR2 SVGIG come from the germline V gene (reference sequence). The CDR3 runs to 13 residues. Between the trimmed V and J ends, which lost 2 bases and 6 bases, there was a span of 11 bases. Amplification of TCR beta CDR3 regions used RNA as the template. TCR CDR3 underwent first-round RT-PCR with the HTBI primer set. One entry per CDR3 protein, called by TCRdb with MiXCR from the multiplex PCR reads. The table lists about 340,000 distinct CDR3 sequences, under 25% of them singletons.

This sequence originates from a woman aged 50 to 60 with Graves' hyperthyroidism. J is TRBJ2-1 and V is TRBV30; D possibly uses TRBD1 or TRBD2 (6 bases each). The sequencing sample was made of blood. CDR3: CAWSWGASNEQFF. The CDR3 region has the DNA TGTGCCTGGAGTTGGGGGGCCAGCAATGAGCAGTTCTTC. Complete variable domain (other parts from reference TRBV30 and TRBJ2-1): SQTIHQWPATLVQPVGSPLSLECTVEGTSNPNLYWYRQAAGRGLQLLFYSVGIGQISSEVPQNLSASRPQDRQFILSSKKLLLSDSGFYLCAWSWGASNEQFFGPGTRLTVL.